This T cell receptor (beta chain) was recorded in a study of identifying expanded T cells in peripheral blood. Notes on the study in general: Technical replicates showed approximately 1.2 changed clones; approximately 2 weeks roughly 15; four weeks 19.

From germline, CDR1 is MNHNY and CDR2 SVGAGI (reference sequence). CDR3 size: 14 residues. Trimming cost V 5 bases and J 6 bases; bases outside gene matches: 9. The data were produced by immunoSEQ multiplex PCR, yet TCRdb's version contains in-frame clones alone and is incomplete. Seen here are more than 80,000 clones, around 88% observed once, and the top ten hold under 4.5%. As to this clone: What it recognizes is unknown.

Sample: blood. The rearrangement joins TRBV6-6 to TRBJ1-2, with 7 bases aligning to TRBD1. This sequence originates from a person aged 18 to 75 in good health. The CDR3 DNA reads TGTGCCAGCAGTGCTAAACAGGGGTTCGATGGCTACACCTTC. Its protein is CASSAKQGFDGYTF.